The text below deals with one TCR beta chain. The data derive from a study of blood T cell repertoires in COVID-19. Study as a whole: Collection of acute and convalescent COVID-19 samples took place in the United States, Italy and Spain. Nucleic acid was either cDNA or gDNA, and it came from T cells, B-cell-depleted T cells, or PBMCs.

Original methodology: Estimation of nucleated cell counts was performed using reference gene primer amplification. Some clones are missing from TCRdb's copy, which holds only in-frame ones; the method was immunoSEQ multiplex PCR. The V and J calls and clone size were taken over from that table, and D and trimming were inferred from the DNA. The table has roughly 150,000 clones, 83% seen once. This CDR3 spans 14 amino acids. V was cut by 0 bases and J by 9 bases, with 14 bases left in between. Germline V gene data show CDR1 as LGHNA and CDR2 as YSLEER. This chain uses TRBV4-3 with TRBJ2-5; D perhaps matches TRBD2 (6 bases). The clonotype comes from an elderly woman with acute or convalescent COVID-19. Sample: peripheral blood. The CDR3 spells CASSQDKEGLSQYF. For the CDR3, the DNA is TGCGCCAGCAGCCAAGATAAGGAGGGTCTGTCCCAGTACTTC.